This TCR beta chain was captured by sequencing in a study of blood T cell repertoires in COVID-19. Study-wide context: Some COVID-19 samples were acute and others convalescent; all came from the United States, Italy and Spain. Sample material is recorded as cDNA or gDNA derived from T cells, B-cell-depleted T cells, or PBMCs.

This clone was found once. Germline V CDR1 and CDR2: SGHAT, FQNNGV. Trimming removed 4 bases from V and 1 base from J; junction bases left unmatched: 2. The CDR3 extends over 14 amino acids. In the original processing: How many nucleated cells were present was estimated from reference gene primer amplification. The table came from immunoSEQ multiplex PCR; TCRdb's copy has only in-frame clones and leaves some out. V, J and clone size were drawn from that table, and D and trimming were deduced from the DNA. The sample holds 9,000 to 10,000 clones, around 77% seen once. The TCR originated in a human donor in a cohort sampled during active COVID-19. The sequenced sample consisted of peripheral blood. The gene calls are TRBV11-2 and TRBJ2-5; 8 positions agree with TRBD1. The DNA of the CDR3 is TGTGCCAGCAGCTATGGGACAGGCCAAGAGACCCAGTACTTC. It specifies CASSYGTGQETQYF.